This T cell receptor beta chain was found in a study of Ad26.COV2.S vaccination and SARS-CoV-2 variants. In the study overall: Ad26.COV2.S was injected intramuscularly once or twice, 56 days apart.

A remark on this clone: Its cognate antigen is unknown.

TCRdb keeps only in-frame clones here, not all; method: immunoSEQ multiplex PCR. The sample lists around 400,000 clones; 80% to 95% were seen once. Study conclusions and caveats: The placebo group had lower spike-specific TCR breadth than the vaccine recipients did. Non-spike TCR breadth showed similarity between vaccine and placebo recipients.

This CDR3 has 15 residues. Germline CDR1 and CDR2: SGHRS and YFSETQ. The J segment lost 8 bases and the V segment lost 3 bases, leaving 9 bases of the junction unmatched. Treatment meaning: roughly 19 received Ad26.COV2.S at low or high dose, single or two shots; 5 received placebo; per-sample allocation not given. Following the first vaccine or placebo injection, samples were taken on day 63. An 18-55-year-old adult in Boston served as donor. Specimen: peripheral blood, collected in a trial of Ad26.COV2.S vaccine versus placebo. The sequence derives from a person aged 18 to 59 who received the Ad26.COV2.S COVID-19 vaccine or a placebo. V usage is TRBV5-1 and J usage is TRBJ2-1; 9 bases are shared with TRBD2. Here the CDR3 reads CASSSARGRDDEQFF. The CDR3 DNA is TGCGCCAGCAGCTCGGCCCGCGGGAGGGATGATGAGCAGTTCTTC.